The rows below give T cell receptor beta chains drawn from one sample of a study of T cell repertoires in cytomegalovirus infection. The antigens of these receptors remain unknown. TCRdb re-called the reads with MiXCR, one entry per CDR3 protein. The table has some 900,000 distinct CDR3 sequences, approximately 32% seen once. The source was cultured CD8+ T cells from PBMCs, collected from culture after CMV antigen stimulation. The receptors were gathered from a human donor in good health (CMV status not recorded). Some clones in this sample may be carry-over from other donors' samples. The CDR3 runs from the conserved cysteine through the conserved F or W. The D gene is left open where the match is weak. Where a row states a size, it is once, few, many or the class of an expanded clone; other rows omit it.

clone size | D gene | J gene | V gene | CDR3 DNA | CDR3 protein
few | - | TRBJ2-2 | TRBV7-6 | TGTGCCAGCAGCTTAGGCGGGATAACGAACACCGGGGAGCTGTTTTTT | CASSLGGITNTGELFF
- | - | TRBJ2-5 | TRBV2 | TGTGCCAGCAGTAACCTTGACAGTGGCCAAGAGACCCAGTACTTC | CASSNLDSGQETQYF
once | TRBD1 | TRBJ1-4 | TRBV19 | TGTGCCAGTAGTACCCGGACAGGGGCTAATGAAAAACTGTTTTTT | CASSTRTGANEKLFF
few | TRBD1 | TRBJ2-2 | TRBV2 | TGTGCCAGACCGACAGGGTCCGGGGAGCTGTTTTTT | CARPTGSGELFF
many | TRBD1 | TRBJ1-3 | TRBV5-5 | TGTGCCAGCAGCTCGACGAGGGACAGGGGGCCTGGAAACACCATATATTTT | CASSSTRDRGPGNTIYF
many | TRBD2 | TRBJ2-1 | TRBV7-9 | TGTGCCAGCAGGAAGGCGGGGGAGAATGAGCAGTTCTTC | CASRKAGENEQFF
- | - | TRBJ1-1 | TRBV19 | TGTGCCAGTAGTATTTTTCTGGGGCTAGGCACTGAAGCTTTCTTT | CASSIFLGLGTEAFF
- | - | TRBJ2-7 | TRBV6-6 | TGTGCCAGCAGTACTAACAGGGACTACGAGCAGTACTTC | CASSTNRDYEQYF
many | TRBD1 | TRBJ1-3 | TRBV3-1 | TGTGCCAGCAGCCAAGGACAGGGCCCTTTCTCTGGAAACACCATATATTTT | CASSQGQGPFSGNTIYF
- | - | TRBJ1-6 | TRBV19 | TGTGCCAGTAGTACCCGGACAGAAACCTATAATTCACCCCTCCACTTT | CASSTRTETYNSPLHF
few | - | TRBJ2-2 | TRBV11-2 | TGTGCCAGCAGCGGCCTAACCGCGAACACCGGGGAGCTGTTTTTT | CASSGLTANTGELFF
few | - | TRBJ2-3 | TRBV6-2/TRBV6-3 | TGTGCCAGCAGTTACAATGGAGATACGCAGTATTTT | CASSYNGDTQYF
- | - | TRBJ1-6 | TRBV2 | TGTGCCAGCGGGGGAACCTATAATTCACCCCTCCACTTT | CASGGTYNSPLHF
few | - | TRBJ2-3 | TRBV2 | TGTGCCAGCAGTGGGGGGCCCAGTGCTAGCACAGATACGCAGTATTTT | CASSGGPSASTDTQYF
few | TRBD1 | TRBJ1-1 | TRBV29-1 | TGCAGCGTTACCAATCCTCTACCGGGACAGGGGACCGAAAAAGCTGAAGCTTTCTTT | CSVTNPLPGQGTEKAEAFF
few | - | TRBJ2-2 | TRBV5-1 | TGCGCCAGCAGCTTGGTCGGCAGGGTCTCCGCCGGGGAGCTGTTTTTT | CASSLVGRVSAGELFF
- | - | TRBJ2-7 | TRBV4-1 | TGCGCCAGCAGCCAAGAAGGGACGGACCCCTACGAGCAGTACTTC | CASSQEGTDPYEQYF
few | TRBD1 | TRBJ2-4 | TRBV12-3/TRBV12-4 | TGTGCCAGCAACGGAGACAGGGGTGGCAGTGGGAACATTCAGTACTTC | CASNGDRGGSGNIQYF
few | - | TRBJ1-1 | TRBV7-9 | TGTGCCAGCAGCCCCTGGGGGGGAGGCAGCACTGAAGCTTTCTTT | CASSPWGGGSTEAFF
- | - | TRBJ1-2 | TRBV7-8 | TGTGCCAGCAGCTTGGGGATATTCGGCTACACCTTC | CASSLGIFGYTF